Each of the 21 T cell receptor delta chains below was sequenced from the same sample in a study of gamma-delta T cells after stem cell transplantation. TCRdb fed the RT-PCR reads to CATT. The sample holds over 1,100 delta-chain clones, roughly 6.7% seen once. Sequenced sample: gamma-delta T cells. Every receptor here comes from a human donor. It is not recorded whose cells these are; they may come from a transplant donor.

The table lists this clone with a few counts. A read error is the likely source, as a far larger clone sits one nucleotide away. The identical CDR3 is also encoded by other nucleotide sequences in the sample. The chain's CDR3 is CALGDHHNFLRGIHPFDKLIF. The CDR3 DNA is TGTGCTCTTGGGGACCACCACAACTTCCTACGGGGGATACACCCATTCGATAAACTCATCTTT. This sequence joins TRDV1 and TRDJ1, with a tentative D call TRDD3 (9 bases). The CDR3 length is 21 residues. The germline V gene encodes CDR1 TSWWSYY and CDR2 QGS. V was shortened by 3 bases and J by 4 bases, with 33 bases between the two germline ends.

This clone was recorded a few times. TCRdb pairs this DNA with a much larger clone's protein that differs at residue 4, likely a read error; the protein shown was translated from the DNA. The chain links TRDV2 to TRDJ1; 7 bases agree with TRDD3. The CDR3 is 21 residues long. Looked up from germline, CDR1 is GEAIGNYY and CDR2 is EKD. CDR3 DNA sequence: TGTGCCTGTGGCACCGTCAAAGCTGGGGATAGGAGGTCGACGTACACCGATAAACTCATCTTT. Its translation is CACGTVKAGDRRSTYTDKLIF.

This clone counts as medium-sized. This is likely an artifact of a read error, given a far larger clone one base away. The chain is built from TRDV2 and TRDJ3, with 9 bases matching TRDD3. In germline, CDR1 is GEAIGNYY, CDR2 EKD. The CDR3 contains 21 residues. The CDR3 is CACDQLGDKVERSWGTRQMFF. DNA of the CDR3: TGTGCCTGTGACCAGTTGGGGGATAAGGTGGAGCGGTCCTGGGGCACCCGACAGATGTTTTTC.

The genes are TRDV3 and TRDJ1; D is possibly TRDD2 (5 bases). Germline V gene data show CDR1 as TVYSNPD and CDR2 as GDNSRS (reference sequence). The length of the CDR3 is 18 residues. V lost 2 bases and J lost 0, with 25 bases in between. The CDR3 sequence is CAFRPTFTYLWYTDKLIF. The CDR3 bases are TGTGCCTTTCGACCCACCTTTACCTACTTATGGTACACCGATAAACTCATCTTT. Together with reference TRDV3 and TRDJ1, the CDR3 gives the full variable domain: CDKVTQSSPDQTVASGSEVVLLCTYDTVYSNPDLFWYRIRPDYSFQFVFYGDNSRSEGADFTQGRFSVKHILTQKAFHLVISPVRTEDSATYYCAFRPTFTYLWYTDKLIFGKGTRVTVEP.

In regard to this clone: TCRdb's listed protein matches a much larger clone and diverges from this DNA's translation at residue 10, likely through a read error; the protein shown comes from the DNA. The chain is built from TRDV2 and TRDJ1, with D possibly being TRDD3 (5 bases). The V end was cut by 3 bases, the J end by 0 bases, with 16 bases between. Germline V gene lookup returns CDR1 GEAIGNYY and CDR2 EKD. This CDR3 is 16 amino acids long. The CDR3 protein is CACDSMEGGDTDKLIF. The CDR3 nucleotides are TGTGCCTGTGACTCGATGGAGGGGGGGGACACCGATAAACTCATCTTT.

By share, this clone counts as large. This sample also contains other DNA sequences that code for the same CDR3. The rearrangement joins TRDV1 to TRDJ1; TRDD3 agrees at 10 bases. Trimming cost V 6 bases and J 0 bases; bases outside gene matches: 13. The CDR3 has 18 residues. Looked up from germline, CDR1 is TSWWSYY and CDR2 is QGS. CDR3 residues: CALGVPVLGDAYTDKLIF. The CDR3 DNA follows: TGTGCTCTTGGAGTTCCCGTACTGGGGGATGCGTACACCGATAAACTCATCTTT.

This clone counts as medium-sized. A far larger clone is one nucleotide away, so this likely arose from a read error. CDR3 residues: CACDTVLGDTLWDTRQMFF. CDR3 DNA: TGTGCCTGTGACACCGTACTGGGGGATACGTTGTGGGACACCCGACAGATGTTTTTC. V usage is TRDV2 and J usage is TRDJ3, with 13 nucleotides matching TRDD3. The J segment lost 4 bases and the V segment lost 0 bases, leaving 5 bases of the junction unmatched. This CDR3 contains 19 residues. From germline, CDR1 is GEAIGNYY and CDR2 EKD.

A note on this clone: The TCRdb protein comes from a much larger clone and disagrees with this DNA's translation at residue 4, likely due to a read error; the protein given here is derived from the DNA. The gene calls are TRDV2 and TRDJ1, with 13 bases matching TRDD3. CDR3 length: 21 amino acids. The germline gives CDR1 GEAIGNYY, CDR2 EKD. DNA of the CDR3: TGTGCCTGTGGCACCGTACTGGGGGATACGCGCGGGGGTAAGAGGGCCGATAAACTCATCTTT. This codes for CACGTVLGDTRGGKRADKLIF.

Only a few counts were recorded for this clone. The protein given by TCRdb reflects a much larger clone and differs at residue 13 from this DNA's translation, likely from a read error; the protein shown is the DNA's translation. CDR3 sequence (DNA): TGTGCCTGTGACCCCATACTGGGGGATATGCCCTCCCGGGACACCCGACAGATGTTTTTC. This gives the protein CACDPILGDMPSRDTRQMFF. The chain joins TRDV2 to TRDJ3, with 11 bases that match TRDD3. Germline V gene data show CDR1 as GEAIGNYY and CDR2 as EKD. The CDR3 consists of 20 residues.

Remarks on this clone: This likely stems from a read error, as it lies one base from a far larger clone. Other DNA sequences within the sample encode an identical CDR3. V usage is TRDV2 and J usage is TRDJ1, with D possibly matching TRDD3 (6 bases). This CDR3 has 16 amino acids. From germline, CDR1 is GEAIGNYY and CDR2 EKD. V was pared by 7 bases and J by 0 bases, with 20 bases between. As DNA, the CDR3 is TGTGCCTGCGACTCGATGGAGGGGGGGAACACCGATAAACTCATCTTT. Translation gives CACDSMEGGNTDKLIF.

Regarding this clone: The protein in TCRdb stems from a much larger clone and differs at residue 8 from this DNA's translation, likely a read error; here the protein is translated from the DNA. The chain uses TRDV3 and TRDJ1; D may be TRDD3 (5 bases). Germline CDR1 reads TVYSNPD; CDR2 reads GDNSRS (reference sequence). The CDR3 loop spans 16 amino acids. V lost 1 base and J lost 3, with 21 bases in between. CDR3 protein: CAFNPGGDYNPDKLIF. As DNA, the CDR3 is TGTGCCTTTAACCCTGGTGGGGACTACAACCCCGATAAACTCATCTTT.

A remark on this clone: Only one base separates this from a far larger clonotype, so it likely reflects a read error. Within the sample, other DNA sequences also encode this same CDR3. The rearrangement links TRDV2 to TRDJ1; tentatively, D is TRDD3 (6 bases). CDR1 and CDR2 from the germline V gene are GEAIGNYY and EKD. The CDR3 extends over 21 amino acids. The V end was cut by 0 bases, the J end by 3 bases, with 31 bases between. CDR3 sequence (DNA): TGTGCCTGTGACACCGTACTGGGAGATACGCGCGGGGGTAAGAGGGCCGATAAACTCATCTTT. This sequence encodes CACDTVLGDTRGGKRADKLIF.

This clone has just a few counts. A far larger clone is just one base off, so this is likely a read error. Other nucleotide sequences in the sample specify the same CDR3. This chain connects TRDV2 to TRDJ1; 8 bases are shared with TRDD3. Germline V CDR1 and CDR2: GEAIGNYY, EKD. CDR3 length: 20 residues. The CDR3 here is CACDTVAGWGTPGRTDKLIF. The CDR3 DNA reads TGTGCCTGCGACACCGTCGCGGGCTGGGGGACCCCGGGGCGCACCGATAAACTCATCTTT.

Turning to this clone: TCRdb's entry gives the protein of a much larger clone, which mismatches this DNA's translation at residue 10, likely from a read error; the protein reported here is translated from the DNA. V and J are TRDV2 and TRDJ1; 11 positions match TRDD3. The CDR3 is made up of 18 amino acids. With 3 bases clipped from V and 0 bases from J, the junction kept 11 bases outside the gene matches. Per the germline V gene, CDR1 is GEAIGNYY and CDR2 is EKD. Written as DNA, the CDR3 is TGTGCCTGTGACCCACTACTGGGGGATATGCGGGACACCGATAAACTCATCTTT. Its protein is CACDPLLGDMRDTDKLIF.

There are a few counts of this clone. For this DNA, TCRdb reports the protein of a much larger clone, which diverges at residue 7, most likely from a read error; the protein presented here is translated directly from the DNA. J is TRDJ3 and V is TRDV2; 8 nucleotides align to TRDD3. CDR1 is GEAIGNYY and CDR2 is EKD in the germline V gene. This CDR3 region has 20 residues. The ends lost 3 bases at V and 0 bases at J; junction bases unmatched: 12. The CDR3 sequence is CACDPIPGDMPSWDTRQMFF. Written as DNA, the CDR3 is TGTGCCTGTGACCCCATACCGGGGGATATGCCCTCCTGGGACACCCGACAGATGTTTTTC.

This clone is labeled as medium-sized (0.01 to 0.1%). This rearrangement joins TRDV2 to TRDJ1; TRDD3 matches 7 bases. Germline assignment: CDR1 GEAIGNYY and CDR2 EKD. The CDR3 is 20 amino acids. The trim removed 0 bases at V and 2 bases at J, leaving 20 bases unmatched. CDR3 sequence reads: CACDTVEGLGATLGTDKLIF. The CDR3 DNA follows: TGTGCCTGTGACACCGTCGAGGGGCTGGGGGCTACCCTGGGGACCGATAAACTCATCTTT.

A word on this clone: A far larger clone is one nucleotide away, so this likely arose from a read error. At the DNA level, this CDR3 is encoded by other sequences in the same sample as well. The rearrangement uses TRDV2 and TRDJ1; D unresolved. There are 18 residues in the CDR3. CDR1 and CDR2 (germline): GEAIGNYY, EKD. The CDR3 region is CACDTVARASPNTDKLIF. CDR3 in DNA: TGTGCCTGCGACACCGTGGCTCGTGCCTCACCCAACACCGATAAACTCATCTTT.

This clone was seen more than once but under ten times. TCRdb has a much larger clone's protein, which differs at residue 13 from the translation of this DNA, likely because of a read error; what is shown is the protein translated from the DNA. This rearrangement joins TRDV2 to TRDJ1; 10 bases align to TRDD3. Germline V gene data show CDR1 as GEAIGNYY and CDR2 as EKD. This CDR3 is built from 19 residues. V was clipped by 0 bases and J by 1 base; unmatched bases: 13. The CDR3 DNA reads as TGTGCCTGTGACACCGTCGGGGGGGATACGTATCGGGGCACCGATAAACTCATCTTT. Residues: CACDTVGGDTYRGTDKLIF.

This clone was observed a handful of times. The protein TCRdb lists belongs to a much larger clone and differs from this DNA's translation at residue 4, which points to a read error; the protein shown is made from the DNA. CDR3 in amino acids: CACGTLGDTRTDKLIF. As DNA, the CDR3 is TGTGCCTGTGGCACACTGGGGGATACGCGGACCGATAAACTCATCTTT. This rearrangement joins TRDV2 to TRDJ1; 13 bases agree with TRDD3. The V gene end was trimmed by 5 bases and the J gene end by 2 bases; junction bases not matched to a gene: 7. The CDR3 is 16 amino acids. CDR1 and CDR2 (germline): GEAIGNYY, EKD.

A word on this clone: The mismatch at residue 5 between this DNA's translation and the TCRdb protein of a much larger clone likely reflects a read error; the protein shown is translated from the DNA. The chain joins TRDV2 to TRDJ1; TRDD3 agrees at 13 bases. Per the germline V gene, CDR1 is GEAIGNYY and CDR2 is EKD. V shed 3 bases and J 0 bases; nucleotides not matched to a gene: 9. CDR3 size: 18 residues. The DNA for the CDR3 is TGTGCCTGTGACGCTATTACTGGGGGATACGAGTACACCGATAAACTCATCTTT. This encodes CACDAITGGYEYTDKLIF.

This clone was recorded a few times. This likely stems from a read error, as it lies one base from a far larger clone. This specimen includes other DNA sequences encoding the same CDR3. The chain recombines TRDV2 with TRDJ1; 13 bases map to TRDD3. The CDR3 loop spans 17 amino acids. Germline CDR1 and CDR2: GEAIGNYY and EKD. The CDR3 region has the DNA TGTGCCTGTGATGTACTGGGGGATACGCGGGATACCGATAAGCTCATCTTT. It yields the protein CACDVLGDTRDTDKLIF.